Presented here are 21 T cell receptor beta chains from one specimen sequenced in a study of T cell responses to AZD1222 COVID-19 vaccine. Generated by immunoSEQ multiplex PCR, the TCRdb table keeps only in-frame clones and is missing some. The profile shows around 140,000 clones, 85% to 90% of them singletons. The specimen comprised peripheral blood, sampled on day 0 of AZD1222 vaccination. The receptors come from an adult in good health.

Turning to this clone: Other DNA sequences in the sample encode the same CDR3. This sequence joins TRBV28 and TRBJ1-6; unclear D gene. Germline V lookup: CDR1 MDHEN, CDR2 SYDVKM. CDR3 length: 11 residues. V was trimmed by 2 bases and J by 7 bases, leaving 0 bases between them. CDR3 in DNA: TGTGCCAGCAGTTTAAATTCACCCCTCCACTTT. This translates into CASSLNSPLHF.

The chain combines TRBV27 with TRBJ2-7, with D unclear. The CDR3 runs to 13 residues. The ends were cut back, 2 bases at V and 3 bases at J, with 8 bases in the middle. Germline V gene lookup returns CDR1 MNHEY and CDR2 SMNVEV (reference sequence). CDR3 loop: CASSLGRNYEQYF. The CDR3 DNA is TGTGCCAGCAGTTTAGGACGGAACTACGAGCAGTACTTC.

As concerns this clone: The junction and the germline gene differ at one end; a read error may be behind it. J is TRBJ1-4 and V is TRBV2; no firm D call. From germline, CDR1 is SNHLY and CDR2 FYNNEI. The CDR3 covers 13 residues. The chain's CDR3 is CASREALNEKLFF. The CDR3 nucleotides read TGTGCCAGCAGAGAAGCCCTTAATGAAAAACTGTTTTTT. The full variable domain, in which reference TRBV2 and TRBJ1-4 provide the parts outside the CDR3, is EPEVTQTPSHQVTQMGQEVILRCVPISNHLYFYWYRQILGQKVEFLVSFYNNEISEKSEIFDDQFSVERPDGSNFTLKIRSTKLEDSAMYFCASREALNEKLFFGSGTQLSVL.

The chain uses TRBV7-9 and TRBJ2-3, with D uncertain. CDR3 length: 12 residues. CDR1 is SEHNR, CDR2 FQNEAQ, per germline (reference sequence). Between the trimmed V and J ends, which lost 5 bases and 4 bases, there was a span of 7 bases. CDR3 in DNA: TGTGCCAGCAGCCCAAAGGCAGATACGCAGTATTTT. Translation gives CASSPKADTQYF.

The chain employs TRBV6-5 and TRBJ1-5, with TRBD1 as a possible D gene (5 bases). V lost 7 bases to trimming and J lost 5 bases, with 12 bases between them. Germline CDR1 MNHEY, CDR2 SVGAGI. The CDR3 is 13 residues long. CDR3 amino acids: CASTRVQYQPQHF. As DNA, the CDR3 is TGTGCCAGCACCAGGGTCCAGTATCAGCCCCAGCATTTT.

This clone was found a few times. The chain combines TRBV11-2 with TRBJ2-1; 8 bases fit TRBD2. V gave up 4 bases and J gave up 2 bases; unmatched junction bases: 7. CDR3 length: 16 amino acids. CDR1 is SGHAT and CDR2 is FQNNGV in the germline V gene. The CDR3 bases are TGTGCCAGCAGCTCGAGAGGGACTAGAGCCTACAATGAGCAGTTCTTC. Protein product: CASSSRGTRAYNEQFF.

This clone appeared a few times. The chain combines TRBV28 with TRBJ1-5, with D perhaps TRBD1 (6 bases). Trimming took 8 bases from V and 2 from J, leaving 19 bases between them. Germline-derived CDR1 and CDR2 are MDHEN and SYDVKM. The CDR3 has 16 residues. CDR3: CASGHRDFSGNQPQHF. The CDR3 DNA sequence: TGTGCCAGCGGACACAGGGATTTTAGCGGCAATCAGCCCCAGCATTTT. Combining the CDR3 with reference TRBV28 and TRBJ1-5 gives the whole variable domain DVKVTQSSRYLVKRTGEKVFLECVQDMDHENMFWYRQDPGLGLRLIYFSYDVKMKEKGDIPEGYSVSREKKERFSLILESASTNQTSMYLCASGHRDFSGNQPQHFGDGTRLSIL.

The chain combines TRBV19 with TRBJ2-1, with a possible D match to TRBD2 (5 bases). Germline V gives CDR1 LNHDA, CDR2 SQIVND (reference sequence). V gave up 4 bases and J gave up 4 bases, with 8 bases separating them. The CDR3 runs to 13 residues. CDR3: CASSKGVYNEQFF. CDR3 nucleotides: TGTGCCAGTAGTAAGGGAGTTTACAATGAGCAGTTCTTC.

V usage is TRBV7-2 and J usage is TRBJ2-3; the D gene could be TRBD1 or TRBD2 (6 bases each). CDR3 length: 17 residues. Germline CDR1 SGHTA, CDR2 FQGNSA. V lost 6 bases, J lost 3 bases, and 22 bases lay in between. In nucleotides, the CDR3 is TGTGCCAGCAGTTTTCTGAGGGGGGCCATTGGGACAGATACGCAGTATTTT. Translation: CASSFLRGAIGTDTQYF.

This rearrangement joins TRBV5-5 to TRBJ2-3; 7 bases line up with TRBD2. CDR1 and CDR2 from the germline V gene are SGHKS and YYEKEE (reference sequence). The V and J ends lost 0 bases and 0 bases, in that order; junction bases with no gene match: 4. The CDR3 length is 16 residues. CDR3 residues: CASSLVVGGSTDTQYF. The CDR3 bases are TGTGCCAGCAGCTTGGTTGTGGGGGGGAGCACAGATACGCAGTATTTT.

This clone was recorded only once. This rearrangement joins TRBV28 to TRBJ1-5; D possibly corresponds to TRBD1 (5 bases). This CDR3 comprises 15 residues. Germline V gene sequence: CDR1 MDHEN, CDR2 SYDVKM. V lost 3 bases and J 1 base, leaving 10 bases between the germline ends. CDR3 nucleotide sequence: TGTGCCAGCAGTTTTTCCGGGACGAGCAATCAGCCCCAGCATTTT. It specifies CASSFSGTSNQPQHF.

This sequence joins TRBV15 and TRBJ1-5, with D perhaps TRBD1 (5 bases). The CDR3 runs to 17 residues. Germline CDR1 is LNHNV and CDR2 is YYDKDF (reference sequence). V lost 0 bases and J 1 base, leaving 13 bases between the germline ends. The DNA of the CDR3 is TGTGCCACCAGCAGAGATCAGTGGACACTCAGCAATCAGCCCCAGCATTTT. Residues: CATSRDQWTLSNQPQHF.

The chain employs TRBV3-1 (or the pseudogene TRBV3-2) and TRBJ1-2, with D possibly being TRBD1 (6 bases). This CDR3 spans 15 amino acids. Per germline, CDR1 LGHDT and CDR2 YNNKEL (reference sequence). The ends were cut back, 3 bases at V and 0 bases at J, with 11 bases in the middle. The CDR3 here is CASSHWTAPNYGYTF. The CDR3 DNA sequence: TGTGCCAGCAGCCATTGGACAGCCCCTAACTATGGCTACACCTTC.

The CDR3 nucleotides read TGTGCCAGCAGTGATTCAGGGGTTGGCGGCTACACCTTC. Its protein product is CASSDSGVGGYTF. V usage is TRBV6-1 and J usage is TRBJ1-2; D might be TRBD1 (6 bases). This CDR3 is built from 13 residues. Germline CDR1 MNHNS, CDR2 SASEGT. Trimming cost V 3 bases and J 8 bases, with 13 bases left between them.

DNA of the CDR3: TGTGCCAGCAGTTACTCCGGCGAAGGAAACACCATATATTTT. Its translation: CASSYSGEGNTIYF. The chain couples TRBV6-5 to TRBJ1-3; D unclear. V lost 0 bases and J 4 bases, leaving 7 bases between the germline ends. Germline loops: CDR1 MNHEY, CDR2 SVGAGI. This CDR3 contains 14 residues.

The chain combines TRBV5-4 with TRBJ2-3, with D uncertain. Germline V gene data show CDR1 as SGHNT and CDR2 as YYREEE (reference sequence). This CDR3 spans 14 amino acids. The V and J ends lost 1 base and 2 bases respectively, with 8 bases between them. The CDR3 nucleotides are TGTGCCAGCAGCTTGTCGGAACACACAGATACGCAGTATTTT. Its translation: CASSLSEHTDTQYF.

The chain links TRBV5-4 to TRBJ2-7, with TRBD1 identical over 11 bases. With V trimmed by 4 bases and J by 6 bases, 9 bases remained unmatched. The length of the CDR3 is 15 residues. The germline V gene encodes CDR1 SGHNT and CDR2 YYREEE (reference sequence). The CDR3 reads CASSGSDRGLGEQYF. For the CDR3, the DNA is TGTGCCAGCAGCGGCTCGGACAGGGGGCTGGGCGAGCAGTACTTC. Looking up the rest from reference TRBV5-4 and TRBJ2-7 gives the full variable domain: ETGVTQSPTHLIKTRGQQVTLRCSSQSGHNTVSWYQQALGQGPQFIFQYYREEENGRGNFPPRFSGLQFPNYSSELNVNALELDDSALYLCASSGSDRGLGEQYFGPGTRLTVT.

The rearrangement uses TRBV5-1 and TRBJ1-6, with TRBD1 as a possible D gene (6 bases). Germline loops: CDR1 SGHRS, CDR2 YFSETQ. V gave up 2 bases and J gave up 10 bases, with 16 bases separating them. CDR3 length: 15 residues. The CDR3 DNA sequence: TGCGCCAGCAGCTTAACCGGGGGCAGAGAATCACCCCTCCACTTT. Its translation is CASSLTGGRESPLHF.

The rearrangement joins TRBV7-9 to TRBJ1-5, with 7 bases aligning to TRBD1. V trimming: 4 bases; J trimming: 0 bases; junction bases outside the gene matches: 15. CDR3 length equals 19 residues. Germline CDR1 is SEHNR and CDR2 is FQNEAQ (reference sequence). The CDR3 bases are TGTGCCAGCAGCTCGACCACCGGGACAGCTCTTTATAGCAATCAGCCCCAGCATTTT. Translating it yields CASSSTTGTALYSNQPQHF.

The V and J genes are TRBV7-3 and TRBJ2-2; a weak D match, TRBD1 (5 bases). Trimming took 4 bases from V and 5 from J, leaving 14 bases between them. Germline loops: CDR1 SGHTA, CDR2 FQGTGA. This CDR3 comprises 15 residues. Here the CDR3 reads CASSSWQGKTGELFF. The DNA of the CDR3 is TGTGCCAGCAGCTCATGGCAGGGAAAGACCGGGGAGCTGTTTTTT.

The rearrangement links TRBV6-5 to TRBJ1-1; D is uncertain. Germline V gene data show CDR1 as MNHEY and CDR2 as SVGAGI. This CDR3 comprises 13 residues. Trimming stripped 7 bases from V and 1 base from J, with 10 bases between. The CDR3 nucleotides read TGTGCCAGCAAGGATTGGTCGAACACTGAAGCTTTCTTT. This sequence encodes CASKDWSNTEAFF.